Given below is one T cell receptor (beta chain) in context. V shed 5 bases and J 3 bases; nucleotides not matched to a gene: 4. Germline loops: CDR1 DFQATT, CDR2 SNEGSKA (reference sequence). The CDR3 is 14 amino acids. The data were taken from a study of human T cells and chemical hapten exposure. Within the library, unique molecular identifiers were attached to each individual cDNA molecule. Methods used by the authors: Sampled TCR counts reached a median of roughly 90,000 per sample, with values ranging from about 20,000 to 750,000. Each CDR3 protein gets one entry after TCRdb re-called the RACE reads with MiXCR. It is TCRdb's table, rather than the study itself, that gives the V and J calls and clone size. The sample gives under 65,000 distinct CDR3 sequences, about 9% of which show up once; around 15% is in the top ten. As to time point: pre-sensitization, week 0. As to treatment: therapeutic diphenylcyclopropenone sensitization with weekly scalp DPC.

This chain uses TRBV20-1 with TRBJ1-2, with 12 bases that match TRBD1. The TCR comes from a woman between 40 and 50 years old with alopecia areata. Some clones in this sample may be carry-over from other donors' samples. This specimen consisted of whole blood, obtained in connection with sensitization to the hapten diphenylcyclopropenone (DPC). CDR3 sequence reads: CSAWDRGQYYGYTF. Written as DNA, the CDR3 is TGCAGTGCTTGGGACAGGGGGCAATACTATGGCTACACCTTC.